The sequence of this TCR beta chain was determined in a study of T cell changes during pregnancy in multiple sclerosis. CDR1 and CDR2 from the germline V gene are SGHNT and YYREEE (reference sequence). The V gene lost 4 bases and the J gene lost 2 bases, with 19 bases spanning the gap. CDR3 length: 17 amino acids. The table came from immunoSEQ multiplex PCR; TCRdb's copy has only in-frame clones and leaves some out. The data hold 70,000 to 100,000 clones, with approximately 95% observed a single time. The sequencing here drew on peripheral blood, taken in the first trimester of pregnancy. The rearrangement links TRBV5-4 to TRBJ2-1; TRBD1 is a possible D gene (6 bases). The receptor comes from a female donor with multiple sclerosis, enrolled in a pregnancy study. The chain's CDR3 is CASSAKKQGWTYNEQFF. The DNA for the CDR3 is TGTGCCAGCAGCGCGAAGAAACAGGGTTGGACCTACAATGAGCAGTTCTTC.